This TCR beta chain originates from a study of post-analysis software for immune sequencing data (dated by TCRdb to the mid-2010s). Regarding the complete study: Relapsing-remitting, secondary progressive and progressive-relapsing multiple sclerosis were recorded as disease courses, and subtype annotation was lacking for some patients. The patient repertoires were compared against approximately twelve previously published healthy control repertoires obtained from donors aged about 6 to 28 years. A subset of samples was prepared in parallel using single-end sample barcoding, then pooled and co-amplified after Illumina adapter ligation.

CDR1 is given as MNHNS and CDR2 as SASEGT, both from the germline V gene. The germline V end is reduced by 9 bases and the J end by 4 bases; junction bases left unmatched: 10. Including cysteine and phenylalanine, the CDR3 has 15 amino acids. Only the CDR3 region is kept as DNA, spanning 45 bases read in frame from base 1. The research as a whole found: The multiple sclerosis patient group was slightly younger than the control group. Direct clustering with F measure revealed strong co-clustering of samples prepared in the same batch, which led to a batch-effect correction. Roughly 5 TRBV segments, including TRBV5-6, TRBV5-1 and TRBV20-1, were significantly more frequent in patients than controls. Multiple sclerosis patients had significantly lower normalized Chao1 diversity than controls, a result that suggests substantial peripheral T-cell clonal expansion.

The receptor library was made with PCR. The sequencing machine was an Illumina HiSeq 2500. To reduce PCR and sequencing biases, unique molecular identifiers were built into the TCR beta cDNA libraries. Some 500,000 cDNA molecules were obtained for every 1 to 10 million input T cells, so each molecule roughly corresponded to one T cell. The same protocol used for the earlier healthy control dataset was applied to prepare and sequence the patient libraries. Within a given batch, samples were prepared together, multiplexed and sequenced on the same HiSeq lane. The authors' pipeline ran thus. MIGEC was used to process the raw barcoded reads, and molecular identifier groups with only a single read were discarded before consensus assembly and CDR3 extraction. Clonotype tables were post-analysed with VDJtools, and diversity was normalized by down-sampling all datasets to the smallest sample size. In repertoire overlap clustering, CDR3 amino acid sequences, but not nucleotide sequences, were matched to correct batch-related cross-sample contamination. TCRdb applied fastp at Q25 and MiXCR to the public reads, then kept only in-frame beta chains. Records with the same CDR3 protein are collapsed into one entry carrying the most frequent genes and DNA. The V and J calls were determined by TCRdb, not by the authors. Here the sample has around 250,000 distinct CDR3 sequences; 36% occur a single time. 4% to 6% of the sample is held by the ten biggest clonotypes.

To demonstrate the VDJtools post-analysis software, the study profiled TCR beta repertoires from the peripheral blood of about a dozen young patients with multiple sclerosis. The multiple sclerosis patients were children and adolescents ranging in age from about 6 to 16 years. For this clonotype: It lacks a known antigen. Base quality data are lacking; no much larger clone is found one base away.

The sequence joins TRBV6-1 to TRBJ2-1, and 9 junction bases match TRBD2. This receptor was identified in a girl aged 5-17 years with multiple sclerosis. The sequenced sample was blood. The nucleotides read TGTGCCAGTAGTATTTCTAGCGGGGATTACAATGAGCAGTTCTTC. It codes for CASSISSGDYNEQFF.